The clone carrying this TCR beta chain was recorded a few times. The sample originates from a study of blood T cell repertoires in COVID-19. Study background: Researchers got acute and convalescent COVID-19 samples from the United States, Italy and Spain. T cells, B-cell-depleted T cells, or PBMCs provided the cDNA or gDNA that served as material.

As originally analysed: Amplification of reference gene primers provided the estimated nucleated cell counts. The data were produced by immunoSEQ multiplex PCR, yet TCRdb's version contains in-frame clones alone and is incomplete. The DNA was the basis for D and trimming; V, J and clone size are from that table. The table includes 60,000 to 70,000 clones, 80% to 90% detected once. The CDR3 runs to 16 residues. Trimming shortened V by 4 bases and J by 4 bases, and 20 bases separated the two germline ends. Germline V gene data show CDR1 as SGDLS and CDR2 as YYNGEE. This TCR came from a woman in her sixties with acute or convalescent COVID-19. The chain links TRBV9 to TRBJ1-2, with unresolved D. The sequenced material came from peripheral blood. The CDR3 is CASSLLPPTGIYGYTF. In nucleotides, the CDR3 is TGTGCCAGCAGCCTCCTCCCCCCCACGGGGATCTATGGCTACACCTTC.